A selection of T cell receptor beta chains follows, all from one sample in a study of T cell changes during pregnancy in multiple sclerosis. The assay was immunoSEQ multiplex PCR, and TCRdb's table has in-frame clones only and misses some. This table has approximately 83,000 clones, about 94% appearing once. The sample here was peripheral blood, taken in the third trimester of pregnancy. The receptors originated from a female donor with multiple sclerosis, enrolled in a pregnancy study. Both conserved end residues are part of each CDR3. Each record gives: J gene, D gene, V gene, clone size, CDR3 DNA, CDR3 protein. The D gene is left open where the match is weak. Clone size is stated in some rows and not others, as once, few, many or a class when expanded.

TRBJ1-5,.,TRBV6-1,.,TGTGCCAGCAGTCCTCGGCCAGGCAGCAATCAGCCCCAGCATTTT,CASSPRPGSNQPQHF
TRBJ2-6,.,TRBV30,.,TGTGCCTGGAGTACTGGTACAGGGAGGGACGTCCTGACTTTC,CAWSTGTGRDVLTF
TRBJ1-5,TRBD1,TRBV5-1,.,TGCGCCAGCAGCTTGGCAGGGGGCAAGGAGCCCCAGCATTTT,CASSLAGGKEPQHF
TRBJ2-7,.,TRBV7-2,.,TGTGCCAGCAGCTTAGTGGTCGCGTACGAGCAGTACTTC,CASSLVVAYEQYF
TRBJ2-7,.,TRBV15,.,TGTGCCACCAGCAGAGCGAGGACTGACCGTCCCTACGAGCAGTACTTC,CATSRARTDRPYEQYF
TRBJ1-5,TRBD1,TRBV27,.,TGTGCCAGCAAGCCCTCGACAGGGGGGAATAGCAATCAGCCCCAGCATTTT,CASKPSTGGNSNQPQHF
TRBJ2-1,TRBD2,TRBV19,.,TGTGCCAGTAGTAGGACTAGCGGGAAGTACTCCTACAATGAGCAGTTCTTC,CASSRTSGKYSYNEQFF
TRBJ2-7,TRBD1,TRBV14,.,TGTGCCAGCAGCCTCGGGACAGGGATATACGAGCAGTACTTC,CASSLGTGIYEQYF
TRBJ2-2,TRBD2,TRBV11-2,.,TGTGCCAGCAGTCTCGGGGGGGCCGGCGGGGAGCTGTTTTTT,CASSLGGAGGELFF
TRBJ2-7,TRBD2,TRBV7-6,.,TGTGCCAGCAGCTTAGGGGCCGGCGGGAGCTCCTACGAGCAGTACTTC,CASSLGAGGSSYEQYF
TRBJ2-2,.,TRBV6-1,.,TGTGCCAGCAGTGAAGTTGGAGGGGACACCGGGGAGCTGTTTTTT,CASSEVGGDTGELFF
TRBJ1-5,.,TRBV2,.,TGTGCCAGCAGTGATGGACAACGCAATCAGCCCCAGCATTTT,CASSDGQRNQPQHF
TRBJ2-1,.,TRBV9,.,TGTGCCAGCAGCGGATATGTGAGTTTCGGTGCTGGTGAGCAGTTCTTC,CASSGYVSFGAGEQFF
TRBJ2-7,.,TRBV28,.,TGTGCCAGCAGGCCACACGGGACCTACGAGCAGTACTTC,CASRPHGTYEQYF
TRBJ1-3,.,TRBV18,.,TGTGCCAGCTCACCGAGGGGGATCTCTGGAAACACCATATATTTT,CASSPRGISGNTIYF
TRBJ2-1,.,TRBV5-1,once,TGCGCCAGCAGCTTGACAAACCCCGGGACTTACAATGAGCAGTTCTTC,CASSLTNPGTYNEQFF
TRBJ1-2,.,TRBV5-5,few,TGTGCCAGCAGCTTGGTGGAGCCCACCTATGGCTACACCTTC,CASSLVEPTYGYTF
TRBJ2-4,.,TRBV29-1,few,TGCAGCGTAGCTGGACAGACGCTAGCCAAAAACATTCAGTACTTC,CSVAGQTLAKNIQYF
TRBJ2-1,.,TRBV15,.,TGTGCCACCAGCACAGGGTTTGGAGAGCAGTTCTTC,CATSTGFGEQFF
TRBJ2-7,.,TRBV15,.,TGTGCCACCAGCAGAGATAGGGGGACCCCCTCCTACGAGCAGTACTTC,CATSRDRGTPSYEQYF
TRBJ2-5,TRBD1,TRBV7-9,.,TGTGCCAGCAGCTTCACAGGGGACAGGGAGACCCAGTACTTC,CASSFTGDRETQYF
TRBJ2-3,TRBD2,TRBV7-8,.,TGTGCCAGCAGCTTCGGGGGGACAGATACGCAGTATTTT,CASSFGGTDTQYF
TRBJ2-2,TRBD1,TRBV19,.,TGTGCCAGTAGGAAGGTCGGACAGGGGATCACCGGGGAGCTGTTTTTT,CASRKVGQGITGELFF
TRBJ1-5,.,TRBV2,.,TGTGCCACCGGGGGTAGCAATCAGCCCCAGCATTTT,CATGGSNQPQHF
TRBJ1-2,.,TRBV6-1,.,TGTGCCAGCAGTGAAGCTCTGGAGAACTATGGCTACACCTTC,CASSEALENYGYTF
TRBJ2-2,.,TRBV4-2,.,TGTGCCAGCAGCCATTCCTCTTCGACCGGGGAGCTGTTTTTT,CASSHSSSTGELFF
TRBJ1-1,TRBD1,TRBV27,.,TGTGCCAGCCGACAGGGGGGCACTGAAGCTTTCTTT,CASRQGGTEAFF
TRBJ2-3,.,TRBV7-9,.,TGTGCCAGCAGCTTGTCCCCTTTGGAGGATACGCAGTATTTT,CASSLSPLEDTQYF
TRBJ2-3,.,TRBV7-9,.,TGTGCCAGCAGCTTAAAAGGCGAGCGGGCCTCCACAGATACGCAGTATTTT,CASSLKGERASTDTQYF
TRBJ1-5,TRBD1,TRBV28,.,TGTGCCAGCAGACGAGAACAGGGGGCGAGGAATCAGCCCCAGCATTTT,CASRREQGARNQPQHF
TRBJ2-1,.,TRBV7-8,.,TGTGCCAGCAGCCCAGGCGCGGGCCAGAGAGGGAGCGAGTTCTTC,CASSPGAGQRGSEFF
TRBJ1-2,.,TRBV28,.,TGTGCCAGCACGGGGGTTAACTATGGCTACACCTTC,CASTGVNYGYTF
TRBJ2-7,.,TRBV28,.,TGTGCCAGCAGTTTAGGAGGGGCAGGGGGAATCTACGAGCAGTACTTC,CASSLGGAGGIYEQYF
TRBJ1-5,TRBD1,TRBV19,.,TGTGCCAGCCAAGGACAGGGCAATCAGCCCCAGCATTTT,CASQGQGNQPQHF
TRBJ2-7,TRBD2,TRBV6-5,once,TGTGCCAGCAGTTCCGTGACTAGCGGGAGGGACTACGAGCAGTACTTC,CASSSVTSGRDYEQYF
TRBJ2-7,.,TRBV6-5,.,TGTGCCAGCAGTCTGCCCGGGACACCTTCCTACGAGCAGTACTTC,CASSLPGTPSYEQYF
TRBJ1-2,.,TRBV23-1,.,TGCGCCAGCAGTCAATCGAGCGGGGTTTCCCTCTATGGCTACACCTTC,CASSQSSGVSLYGYTF
TRBJ2-1,.,TRBV5-1,few,TGCGCCAGCAGCTCCAGGGACTTCTACAATGAGCAGTTCTTC,CASSSRDFYNEQFF